Listed here are 7 T cell receptor beta chains from one sample, sequenced in a study of OX40 agonist ivuxolimab in advanced cancers. Repertoires were generated with immunoSEQ multiplex PCR, while TCRdb's copy carries only in-frame clones and drops some. The table lists more than 65,000 clones, 60% to 80% of them singletons. Sequencing was performed on CD4+ or CD8+ T cells sorted from blood, taken in a trial of the OX40 agonist ivuxolimab. These receptor sequences come from an adult with an advanced solid tumor such as melanoma, head and neck, liver or kidney cancer.

The chain combines TRBV5-4 with TRBJ1-4; the match to TRBD1 covers 7 bases. Germline V gives CDR1 SGHNT, CDR2 YYREEE (reference sequence). J lost 8 bases, V lost 4 bases, and 11 bases had no gene match. The CDR3 totals 15 residues. The CDR3 reads CASSASGTVGEKLFF. CDR3 DNA sequence: TGTGCCAGCAGCGCCTCCGGGACAGTGGGCGAAAAACTGTTTTTT.

The chain combines TRBV27 with TRBJ1-2; TRBD1 matches at 10 bases. V lost 5 bases and J lost 6; bases outside the gene matches: 6. CDR3 length: 14 amino acids. Per the germline V gene, CDR1 is MNHEY and CDR2 is SMNVEV (reference sequence). The CDR3 DNA reads TGTGCCAGCAGTAGGACAGGGGGTACCGATGGCTACACCTTC. Translated: CASSRTGGTDGYTF.

CDR3 nucleotides: TGTGCCAGCAGCTCTAGCGGCAGCTCCTACAATGAGCAGTTCTTC. Translated, it gives CASSSSGSSYNEQFF. The J gene is TRBJ2-1, the V gene TRBV5-4; 7 bases fit TRBD2. This CDR3 is built from 15 residues. Per germline, CDR1 SGHNT and CDR2 YYREEE (reference sequence). Trimming at V came to 3 bases and at J to 0 bases, leaving 3 bases not matched to a gene.

The CDR3 DNA is TGTGCCAGCAGCCTCCTCCTAGGGGGAGAGGAAAAACTGTTTTTT. The encoded protein is CASSLLLGGEEKLFF. This chain joins TRBV14 and TRBJ1-4; D is perhaps TRBD1 (6 bases). Deletions cut 4 bases from V and 8 bases from J, with 17 bases between. CDR1 is SGHDN, CDR2 FVKESK, per germline. This CDR3 comprises 15 residues.

Concerning this clone itself: Other DNA sequences within the sample encode an identical CDR3. This chain joins TRBV7-9 and TRBJ2-7; D not resolved. V was shortened by 1 base and J by 4 bases, with 5 bases between the two germline ends. Per germline, CDR1 SEHNR and CDR2 FQNEAQ (reference sequence). The CDR3 covers 12 residues. In DNA form, the CDR3 reads TGTGCCAGCAGCTTAGTGGGTTACGAGCAGTACTTC. Amino acid sequence: CASSLVGYEQYF.

The V gene is TRBV27, the J gene TRBJ1-2; unclear D gene. The CDR3 is made up of 13 amino acids. Germline loops: CDR1 MNHEY, CDR2 SMNVEV (reference sequence). V lost 2 bases to trimming and J lost 4 bases, with 8 bases between them. The DNA for the CDR3 is TGTGCCAGCAGTTTAAAACCTTCCTATGGCTACACCTTC. Amino acid sequence: CASSLKPSYGYTF.

This clone has only a few counts. The chain carries TRBV5-1 and TRBJ1-4; TRBD1 might be the D (5 bases). Between the trimmed V and J ends, which lost 4 bases and 16 bases, there was a span of 23 bases. The CDR3 runs to 14 residues. Germline-derived CDR1 and CDR2 are SGHRS and YFSETQ. CDR3 bases: TGCGCCAGCAGCCTCACACGGGGCTCCCTTCCCTGGTTTTTT. Translating it yields CASSLTRGSLPWFF.